These 5 T cell receptor beta chains share one sample of origin, sequenced in a study of response to subunit inactivated influenza vaccine. MiXCR was run by TCRdb on the RT-PCR reads, yielding one entry per CDR3 protein. Altogether 610,000 or so distinct CDR3 sequences are present, roughly 15% being singletons, with the ten largest covering approximately 10%. Sequenced material: PBMCs from blood, taken approximately 12 days after vaccination. The receptors stem from a man aged 50-59 years who received an inactivated influenza vaccine.

The genes are TRBV6-1 and TRBJ1-2; a weak D match, TRBD1 (6 bases). This CDR3 is 13 amino acids long. Germline-derived CDR1 and CDR2 are MNHNS and SASEGT. The V gene lost 7 bases and the J gene lost 5 bases, with 14 bases spanning the gap. CDR3 loop: CASTTSQGYGYTF. The CDR3 nucleotides read TGTGCCAGCACTACCTCACAGGGTTATGGCTACACCTTC.

This clonotype has just a few counts. This chain joins TRBV10-3 and TRBJ2-5; 7 nucleotides line up with TRBD2. The CDR3 totals 14 residues. The V gene's germline CDR1 is ENHRY and CDR2 SYGVKD. V dropped 4 bases and J dropped 0; count of bases not matched to a gene: 2. Here the CDR3 DNA reads TGTGCCATCAGTGTACGGGGGGACCAAGAGACCCAGTACTTC. This encodes CAISVRGDQETQYF.

V is TRBV6-1 and J is TRBJ1-1, with 10 bases identical to TRBD1. V lost 3 bases, J lost 6 bases, and 7 bases stayed unmatched. This CDR3 is 15 amino acids long. CDR1 and CDR2 from the germline V gene are MNHNS and SASEGT. In nucleotides, the CDR3 is TGTGCCAGCAGTGACGGGGACAGGGGTAACGCTGAAGCTTTCTTT. This sequence encodes CASSDGDRGNAEAFF.

This clonotype was counted a few times. V gene TRBV7-2 combines with J gene TRBJ2-7; D uncertain. Per the germline V gene, CDR1 is SGHTA and CDR2 is FQGNSA. The CDR3 runs to 15 residues. Between the trimmed V and J ends, which lost 1 base and 2 bases, there was a span of 12 bases. The CDR3 region has the DNA TGTGCCAGCAGCTTAGAGCTTAGCAGGACCTACGAGCAGTACTTC. It encodes CASSLELSRTYEQYF.

The chain combines TRBV7-3 with TRBJ2-2; 10 bases align to TRBD1. Germline V CDR1 and CDR2: SGHTA, FQGTGA. With V trimmed by 2 bases and J by 5 bases, 2 bases remained unmatched. This CDR3 is built from 15 residues. The CDR3: CASSLPDRGTGELFF. The CDR3 DNA follows: TGTGCCAGCAGCTTACCGGACAGGGGGACCGGGGAGCTGTTTTTT.